The source of this TCR beta chain is a study of T cell changes during pregnancy in multiple sclerosis (dated by TCRdb to about 2019). Background on the whole study: In women with multiple sclerosis, the researchers looked at how the T cell repertoire shifted as pregnancy progressed.

Library prep was done by the immunoSEQ multiplex PCR assay. Here the immuneACCESS table is served through TCRdb, limited to in-frame sequences with V and J called. Missing clones are a known gap in these copies; in checked studies unresolved V genes cover under half, and the rest lacks a known reason. Within this sample are under 70,000 clones, with roughly 89% of them counted one time only. Approximately 1.5% of the sample is held by the ten biggest clonotypes. In the case of this clone: Its antigen is still unknown. No base-level quality is on record; no much larger clone is a single base apart.

V and J are truncated by 2 bases and 0 bases respectively, leaving an intervening sequence of 10 bases. The CDR3 starts with the cysteine, ends with the phenylalanine, and has 15 residues. The read is trimmed to its CDR3 DNA, 45 bases read in frame from base 1. The germline V gene supplies CDR1 SGHTA and CDR2 FQGNSA. Sequencing used peripheral blood, obtained after pregnancy. Rearrangement joined TRBV7-2 to TRBJ2-5, with a tentative D gene TRBD1 over 6 matching bases. This sequence was found in a female donor in good health, enrolled as a control in a pregnancy study. The CDR3 sequence is CASSLNRAHQETQYF. The nucleotide sequence is TGTGCCAGCAGCTTAAACAGGGCCCACCAAGAGACCCAGTACTTC. Extended through the reference TRBV7-2 and TRBJ2-5 proteins, this CDR3 yields the full variable domain: GAGVSQSPSNKVTEKGKDVELRCDPISGHTALYWYRQSLGQGLEFLIYFQGNSAPDKSGLPSDRFSAERTGGSVSTLTIQRTQQEDSAVYLCASSLNRAHQETQYFGPGTRLLVL.